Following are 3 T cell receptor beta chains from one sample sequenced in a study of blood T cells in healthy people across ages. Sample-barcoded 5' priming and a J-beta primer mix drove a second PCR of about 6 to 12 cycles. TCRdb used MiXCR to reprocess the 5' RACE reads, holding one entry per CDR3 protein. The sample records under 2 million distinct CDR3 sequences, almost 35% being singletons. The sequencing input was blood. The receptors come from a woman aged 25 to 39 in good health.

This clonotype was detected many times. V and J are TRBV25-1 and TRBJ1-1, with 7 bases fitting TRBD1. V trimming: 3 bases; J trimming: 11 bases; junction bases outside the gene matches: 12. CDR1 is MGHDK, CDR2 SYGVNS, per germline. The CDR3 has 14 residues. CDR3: CASSDPRQGTRAFF. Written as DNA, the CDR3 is TGTGCCAGCAGTGACCCCCGACAGGGAACGCGCGCTTTCTTT.

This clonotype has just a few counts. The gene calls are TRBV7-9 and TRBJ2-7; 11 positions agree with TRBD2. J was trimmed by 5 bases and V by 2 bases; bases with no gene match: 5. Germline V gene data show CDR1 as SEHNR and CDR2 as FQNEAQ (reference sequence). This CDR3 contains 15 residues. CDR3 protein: CASSLLALAGDEQYF. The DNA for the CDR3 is TGTGCCAGCAGCTTATTAGCACTAGCGGGAGACGAGCAGTACTTC.

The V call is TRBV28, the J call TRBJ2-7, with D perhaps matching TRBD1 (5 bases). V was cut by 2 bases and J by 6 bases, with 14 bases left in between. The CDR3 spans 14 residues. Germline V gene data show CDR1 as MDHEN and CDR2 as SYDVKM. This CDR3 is CASSLRQGRVEQYF. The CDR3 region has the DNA TGTGCCAGCAGTTTAAGGCAGGGTCGGGTCGAGCAGTACTTC.